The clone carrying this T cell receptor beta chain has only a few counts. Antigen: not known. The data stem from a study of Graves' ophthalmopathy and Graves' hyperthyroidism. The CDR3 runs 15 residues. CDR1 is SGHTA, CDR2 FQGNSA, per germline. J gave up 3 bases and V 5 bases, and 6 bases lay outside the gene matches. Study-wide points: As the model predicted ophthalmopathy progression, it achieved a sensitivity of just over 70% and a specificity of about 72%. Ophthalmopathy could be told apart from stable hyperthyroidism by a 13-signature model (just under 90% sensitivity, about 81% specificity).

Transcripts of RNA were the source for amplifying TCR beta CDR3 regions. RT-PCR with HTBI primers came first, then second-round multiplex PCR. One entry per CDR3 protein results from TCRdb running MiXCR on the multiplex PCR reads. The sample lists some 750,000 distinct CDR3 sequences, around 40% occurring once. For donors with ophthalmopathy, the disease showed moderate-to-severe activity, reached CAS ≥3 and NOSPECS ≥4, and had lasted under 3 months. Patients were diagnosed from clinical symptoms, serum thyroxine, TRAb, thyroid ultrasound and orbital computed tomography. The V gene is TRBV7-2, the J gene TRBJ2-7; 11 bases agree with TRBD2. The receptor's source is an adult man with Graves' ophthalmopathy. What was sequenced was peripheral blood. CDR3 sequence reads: CASSLTSGAIYEQYF. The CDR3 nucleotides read TGTGCCAGCAGCCTGACTAGCGGGGCCATCTACGAGCAGTACTTC.